The next 4 T cell receptor beta chains were all read from a single sample in a study of T cells in Graves' hyperthyroidism and ophthalmopathy. What was amplified from RNA transcripts were TCR beta CDR3 regions. First-round RT-PCR with HTBI primers amplified the TCR CDR3 region. Each CDR3 protein gets one entry after TCRdb re-called the multiplex PCR reads with MiXCR. Seen here are approximately 380,000 distinct CDR3 sequences, 15% to 20% observed once, and the top ten hold about 3.7%. Sequenced material: blood. These TCRs come from a woman between 18 and 30 years old with Graves' hyperthyroidism.

This clonotype occurred many times. V usage is TRBV15 and J usage is TRBJ1-1; D possibly corresponds to TRBD1 (5 bases). Between the trimmed V and J ends, which lost 1 base and 1 base, there was a span of 7 bases. CDR1 is LNHNV, CDR2 YYDKDF, per germline (reference sequence). The CDR3 has 14 amino acids. The CDR3 here is CATSRGGTNTEAFF. The DNA of the CDR3 is TGTGCCACCAGCAGAGGGGGGACGAACACTGAAGCTTTCTTT.

The rearrangement joins TRBV6-1 to TRBJ1-2; tentatively, D is TRBD1 (5 bases). The CDR3 is 15 amino acids. V dropped 6 bases and J dropped 2 bases, with 16 bases sitting between them. CDR1 MNHNS and CDR2 SASEGT come from the germline V gene. This CDR3 is CASRSYRSQNYGYTF. CDR3 DNA: TGTGCCAGCAGATCGTACAGGAGTCAAAACTATGGCTACACCTTC.

There are many counts of this clonotype. This chain uses TRBV29-1 with TRBJ2-5; TRBD1 aligns across 7 bases. Germline-derived CDR1 and CDR2 are SQVTM and ANQGSEA. The V gene end was trimmed by 7 bases and the J gene end by 5 bases; junction bases not matched to a gene: 7. The CDR3 is made up of 12 amino acids. CDR3 nucleotide sequence: TGCAGCGCTACCAGGGGACAGGAGACCCAGTACTTC. Amino acid sequence: CSATRGQETQYF.

This clonotype was seen ten or more times. The CDR3 loop is CATSDRRQGNQPQHF. The CDR3 coding sequence is TGTGCCACCAGTGATAGACGACAGGGTAATCAGCCCCAGCATTTT. The chain has TRBV24-1 and TRBJ1-5; 7 nucleotides line up with TRBD1. Germline values: CDR1 KGHDR, CDR2 SFDVKD. With 3 bases clipped from V and 4 bases from J, the junction kept 5 bases outside the gene matches. There are 15 residues in the CDR3.